This passage covers 18 T cell receptor beta chains from one sample sequenced in a study of graft-versus-host responses after intestinal transplantation. These TCRs are of unknown antigen specificity. The method was immunoSEQ multiplex PCR; TCRdb's version includes in-frame clones alone and lacks a portion of them. The table records 110,000 to 150,000 clones, 85% to 95% of them present only once. The source material was unstimulated CD4+ T cells sorted from spleen or lymph node cells, sampled before intestinal transplant. These receptor sequences come from a human donor who received an intestinal transplant.

The CDR3 region is CASSTRQGVAGELFF. The DNA of the CDR3 is TGTGCCAGCAGCACCCGACAGGGGGTGGCCGGGGAGCTGTTTTTT. This sequence joins TRBV4-2 and TRBJ2-2; 9 nucleotides agree with TRBD1. V shed 5 bases and J 6 bases; nucleotides not matched to a gene: 7. The CDR3 sequence is 15 residues long. Germline V gene sequence: CDR1 LGHNA, CDR2 YNFKEQ.

This rearrangement joins TRBV6-6 to TRBJ2-7; 7 nucleotides agree with TRBD1. V lost 4 bases and J lost 2; bases outside the gene matches: 8. The germline gives CDR1 MNHNY, CDR2 SVGAGI (reference sequence). This CDR3 is 15 amino acids long. The CDR3 nucleotides are TGTGCCAGCAGTTCCCCTTACAGGGGAACCTACGAGCAGTACTTC. This encodes CASSSPYRGTYEQYF.

The genes are TRBV11-2 and TRBJ2-1, with 8 bases fitting TRBD2. Looked up from germline, CDR1 is SGHAT and CDR2 is FQNNGV. The CDR3 contains 15 residues. With 8 bases clipped from V and 4 bases from J, the junction kept 10 bases outside the gene matches. The chain's CDR3 is CASRGGGTSYNEQFF. CDR3 nucleotide sequence: TGTGCCAGCCGGGGCGGGGGGACATCTTACAATGAGCAGTTCTTC.

This chain connects TRBV18 to TRBJ2-7; 7 bases are a match to TRBD2. V trimming: 2 bases; J trimming: 2 bases; junction bases outside the gene matches: 9. The CDR3 extends over 16 amino acids. Germline V lookup: CDR1 KGHSH, CDR2 LQKENI. This CDR3 is CASSPIVTSYTYEQYF. CDR3 in DNA: TGTGCCAGCTCACCAATAGTGACTAGCTACACCTACGAGCAGTACTTC.

CDR3 loop: CASSIVSLAGGSGELFF. In nucleotides, the CDR3 is TGTGCCAGTAGTATAGTGAGCCTAGCGGGAGGATCCGGGGAGCTGTTTTTT. This rearrangement joins TRBV19 to TRBJ2-2; TRBD2 matches at 11 bases. Germline trimming cut 1 base from V and 6 bases from J; bases unmatched to any gene: 7. Germline CDR1 is LNHDA and CDR2 is SQIVND (reference sequence). The length of the CDR3 is 17 residues.

This clone appeared a single time. The chain combines TRBV28 with TRBJ2-1, with 8 nucleotides matching TRBD2. The CDR3 extends over 16 amino acids. V lost 5 bases, J lost 1 base, and 7 bases stayed unmatched. CDR1 and CDR2 (germline): MDHEN, SYDVKM. The CDR3 is CASSVSGSVSYNEQFF. Here the CDR3 DNA reads TGTGCCAGCAGTGTGAGCGGGAGTGTTTCCTACAATGAGCAGTTCTTC. Supplemented by reference TRBV28 and TRBJ2-1, the full variable domain reads DVKVTQSSRYLVKRTGEKVFLECVQDMDHENMFWYRQDPGLGLRLIYFSYDVKMKEKGDIPEGYSVSREKKERFSLILESASTNQTSMYLCASSVSGSVSYNEQFFGPGTRLTVL.

This clone is a singleton in its sample. The rearrangement joins TRBV29-1 to TRBJ2-7; D is unresolved. V lost 6 bases and J lost 2, with 14 bases in between. This CDR3 has 13 residues. Germline V gene data show CDR1 as SQVTM and CDR2 as ANQGSEA. The chain's CDR3 is CSVVDPLAYEQYF. The CDR3 region has the DNA TGCAGCGTCGTTGACCCCTTGGCCTACGAGCAGTACTTC.

The chain combines TRBV18 with TRBJ1-2; 7 bases are a match to TRBD1. With 1 base clipped from V and 4 bases from J, the junction kept 6 bases outside the gene matches. The CDR3 is 15 amino acids. Germline CDR1 and CDR2: KGHSH and LQKENI. CDR3 residues: CASSPQPGQVYGYTF. CDR3 coding DNA: TGTGCCAGCTCACCACAGCCCGGACAGGTCTATGGCTACACCTTC.

The chain combines TRBV7-3 with TRBJ2-7; no definite D call. The germline V gene encodes CDR1 SGHTA and CDR2 FQGTGA. Trimming took 4 bases from V and 2 from J, leaving 15 bases between them. The CDR3 runs to 15 residues. In nucleotides, the CDR3 is TGTGCCAGCAGCTCCGTAGCAAAACCCCCCTACGAGCAGTACTTC. It translates to CASSSVAKPPYEQYF.

V usage is TRBV15 and J usage is TRBJ2-5, with 9 bases aligning to TRBD1. The CDR3 loop spans 16 amino acids. Germline CDR1 LNHNV, CDR2 YYDKDF (reference sequence). V trimming: 2 bases; J trimming: 4 bases; junction bases outside the gene matches: 8. Written as DNA, the CDR3 is TGTGCCACCAGCAGAAATTTGGGACAGGGTCGAGAGACCCAGTACTTC. Translated: CATSRNLGQGRETQYF.

This chain links TRBV18 with TRBJ2-1, with D possibly matching TRBD2 (7 bases). Germline values: CDR1 KGHSH, CDR2 LQKENI. The CDR3 loop spans 14 amino acids. Deletions cut 1 base from V and 4 bases from J, with 8 bases between. CDR3 sequence reads: CASSPQGGYNEQFF. The CDR3 DNA follows: TGTGCCAGCTCACCACAGGGGGGGTACAATGAGCAGTTCTTC.

About this clone itself: In this CDR3 the conserved last residue, phenylalanine or tryptophan, is missing, so a read error is likely. This chain connects TRBV19 to TRBJ1-4, with a possible D match to TRBD1 (6 bases). Per the germline V gene, CDR1 is LNHDA and CDR2 is SQIVND (reference sequence). V dropped 3 bases and J dropped 8 bases, with 13 bases sitting between them. This CDR3 comprises 14 residues. The CDR3 DNA sequence: TGTGCCAGTAGTATGCAGGGGTATTACGAAAAACTGTTTGTT. It yields the protein CASSMQGYYEKLFV.

The J gene is TRBJ2-2, the V gene TRBV7-3; TRBD2 aligns across 7 bases. Germline trimming cut 1 base from V and 3 bases from J; bases unmatched to any gene: 2. This CDR3 comprises 15 residues. Germline loops: CDR1 SGHTA, CDR2 FQGTGA. CDR3 residues: CASSLRGLYTGELFF. CDR3 DNA: TGTGCCAGCAGCTTAAGGGGACTATACACCGGGGAGCTGTTTTTT.

This chain uses TRBV6-5 with TRBJ2-7; D unclear. Looked up from germline, CDR1 is MNHEY and CDR2 is SVGAGI. The CDR3 runs to 14 residues. V was pared by 2 bases and J by 0 bases, with 8 bases between. The CDR3 sequence is CASSYQAFSYEQYF. The DNA for the CDR3 is TGTGCCAGCAGTTACCAGGCGTTCTCCTACGAGCAGTACTTC.

The CDR3 here is CAWSHPSSEQYF. The CDR3 region has the DNA TGTGCCTGGAGCCATCCTAGCAGCGAGCAGTACTTC. The chain joins TRBV30 to TRBJ2-7; maybe TRBD2 (5 bases). Germline CDR1 GTSNPN, CDR2 SVGIG (reference sequence). V lost 3 bases and J lost 6, with 12 bases in between. The CDR3 runs 12 residues.

The chain couples TRBV15 to TRBJ2-5, with a possible D match to TRBD1 (6 bases). Trimming left V 5 bases short and J 6 bases short, with 22 bases between. Germline loops: CDR1 LNHNV, CDR2 YYDKDF (reference sequence). The CDR3 consists of 16 residues. Here the CDR3 reads CATSPFGQGFEKTQYF. The CDR3 region has the DNA TGTGCCACCAGCCCCTTCGGGCAGGGGTTCGAGAAGACCCAGTACTTC.

V is TRBV19 and J is TRBJ2-5, with 14 bases identical to TRBD2. This CDR3 region has 18 residues. Germline lookup yields CDR1 LNHDA and CDR2 SQIVND (reference sequence). V shed 4 bases and J 4 bases; nucleotides not matched to a gene: 11. The CDR3 coding sequence is TGTGCCAGTAGTAGCGGACTAGCGGGAGGTCTTTCAAGAGAGACCCAGTACTTC. This codes for CASSSGLAGGLSRETQYF.

The V and J genes are TRBV30 and TRBJ1-3, with D possibly being TRBD1 (5 bases). This CDR3 spans 16 amino acids. Trimming cost V 0 bases and J 0 bases, with 12 bases left between them. Per germline, CDR1 GTSNPN and CDR2 SVGIG (reference sequence). Here the CDR3 reads CAWSVLQGFSGNTIYF. As DNA, the CDR3 is TGTGCCTGGAGTGTACTCCAGGGCTTCTCTGGAAACACCATATATTTT.